Listed below are T cell receptor beta chains from one sample, sequenced in a study of type 1 regulatory T cells. The antigens for these receptors are not known. TCRdb reanalysed the reads using MiXCR and keeps one entry per CDR3 protein. The sample holds about 62,000 distinct CDR3 sequences, approximately 60% seen once. The sample comprised cultured non-Tr1 T cells, either the whole culture or a sorted T cell fraction (not recorded which). Every receptor here comes from a human donor in good health. CDR3s include the opening cysteine and the closing phenylalanine or tryptophan. D genes are given only for firm matches. Size is stated for part of the rows, as once, few or many counts, or as a class when the clone is expanded.

-	-	TRBV6-5	TRBJ1-2	CASSPFGANYGYTF	TGTGCCAGCAGCCCGTTTGGGGCAAACTATGGCTACACCTTC
-	few	TRBV21-1	TRBJ1-4	CASSNDRVRAEKLFF	TGTGCCAGCAGCAACGACAGGGTTCGTGCTGAAAAACTGTTTTTT
-	-	TRBV6-1	TRBJ1-5	CASSPLARFNQPQHF	TGTGCCAGCAGTCCCCTGGCCAGGTTCAATCAGCCCCAGCATTTT
-	once	TRBV2	TRBJ1-3	CASSAGIGNTIYF	TGTGCCAGCAGTGCCGGGATCGGAAACACCATATATTTT
-	-	TRBV19	TRBJ2-5	CASSIESTSPQYF	TGTGCCAGTAGTATTGAGTCGACTTCTCCTCAGTACTTC
-	once	TRBV19	TRBJ2-2	CASTVGLTRPGELFF	TGTGCCAGTACCGTCGGACTAACTCGCCCTGGGGAGCTGTTTTTT
TRBD2	-	TRBV19	TRBJ2-5	CASSGGLAAETQYF	TGTGCCAGTAGTGGAGGACTAGCTGCAGAGACCCAGTACTTC
TRBD1	medium-sized	TRBV27	TRBJ1-5	CASSSLPGQGRGNQPQHF	TGTGCCAGCAGTTCCCTACCGGGACAGGGCAGGGGCAATCAGCCCCAGCATTTT
-	-	TRBV15	TRBJ2-7	CATSGTGTGAVYEQYF	TGTGCCACCAGCGGAACCGGGACTGGGGCTGTCTACGAGCAGTACTTC
-	few	TRBV18	TRBJ2-3	CASSPNPSTDTQYF	TGTGCCAGCTCACCTAATCCGAGCACAGATACGCAGTATTTT
-	once	TRBV5-5	TRBJ1-3	CASSLGTGNTIYF	TGTGCCAGCAGCTTGGGGACTGGAAACACCATATATTTT
-	-	TRBV18	TRBJ2-7	CASSPSGTPDYEQYF	TGTGCCAGCTCACCTTCCGGGACTCCCGACTACGAGCAGTACTTC
-	-	TRBV6-6	TRBJ1-2	CASSYPLRVEGYTF	TGTGCCAGCAGTTACCCTCTTAGGGTGGAGGGCTACACCTTC
-	-	TRBV5-5	TRBJ1-1	CASSPEVSQNTEAFF	TGTGCCAGCAGCCCCGAGGTCAGTCAGAACACTGAAGCTTTCTTT
TRBD2	few	TRBV2	TRBJ2-5	CASSDPSGSETQYF	TGTGCCAGCAGTGATCCCAGCGGGAGTGAGACCCAGTACTTC
TRBD1	-	TRBV12-3/TRBV12-4	TRBJ2-1	CASSRDRATNEQFF	TGTGCCAGCAGTCGGGACAGGGCGACCAATGAGCAGTTCTTC
TRBD2	-	TRBV7-9	TRBJ2-1	CASSPGTSYDNEQFF	TGTGCCAGCAGCCCCGGGACTAGCTACGACAATGAGCAGTTCTTC
TRBD1	-	TRBV11-1	TRBJ1-1	CASSSGQGARNTEAFF	TGTGCCAGCAGCTCTGGACAGGGGGCGCGCAACACTGAAGCTTTCTTT
-	-	TRBV3-1	TRBJ2-5	CASRQEPQETQYF	TGTGCCAGTAGACAGGAACCCCAAGAGACCCAGTACTTC
-	few	TRBV7-9	TRBJ1-1	CASSRTEAFF	TGTGCCAGCAGCCGCACTGAAGCTTTCTTT
TRBD2	-	TRBV6-5	TRBJ2-3	CASSYTTSGSTDTQYF	TGTGCCAGCAGTTACACAACTAGCGGGAGCACAGATACGCAGTATTTT
-	few	TRBV15	TRBJ1-5	CATSKGFGNQPQHF	TGTGCCACCAGCAAAGGCTTCGGCAATCAGCCCCAGCATTTT
-	many	TRBV28	TRBJ1-1	CASRKGPTEAFF	TGTGCCAGCAGAAAAGGGCCCACTGAAGCTTTCTTT
TRBD1	few	TRBV24-1	TRBJ2-7	CATSSGQGKHEQYF	TGTGCCACCAGTAGCGGACAGGGCAAACACGAGCAGTACTTC
TRBD1	-	TRBV27	TRBJ2-7	CASSAGDRAYEQYF	TGTGCCAGCAGTGCCGGGGACAGGGCCTACGAGCAGTACTTC
-	-	TRBV3-1	TRBJ2-3	CASSQDVRTDTQYF	TGTGCCAGCAGCCAAGATGTCCGGACAGATACGCAGTATTTT
-	few	TRBV2	TRBJ2-3	CASTRGGTDTQYF	TGTGCCAGCACCCGCGGGGGCACAGATACGCAGTATTTT
TRBD2	-	TRBV6-2/TRBV6-3	TRBJ2-3	CASSRTSGRSGDTQYF	TGTGCCAGCAGTAGGACTAGCGGGAGGTCGGGAGATACGCAGTATTTT
-	-	TRBV29-1	TRBJ1-3	CSGRRGNTIYF	TGCAGCGGCCGCCGGGGAAACACCATATATTTT
-	-	TRBV6-2/TRBV6-3	TRBJ2-5	CAGSTSQSHQETQYF	TGTGCCGGAAGTACATCACAGAGTCACCAAGAGACCCAGTACTTC
-	-	TRBV5-1	TRBJ1-2	CASSLAEGQHYGYTF	TGCGCCAGCAGCTTGGCAGAAGGACAGCACTATGGCTACACCTTC
TRBD1	-	TRBV27	TRBJ2-7	CASSQRGQGVSVEQYF	TGTGCCAGCAGTCAGAGAGGACAGGGGGTCTCGGTGGAGCAGTACTTC
TRBD2	medium-sized	TRBV4-3	TRBJ2-5	CASSQQAGTGQETQYF	TGCGCCAGCAGCCAACAAGCGGGGACCGGACAAGAGACCCAGTACTTC
-	-	TRBV24-1	TRBJ2-3	CATGTSESTDTQYF	TGTGCCACCGGAACGTCCGAAAGCACAGATACGCAGTATTTT
TRBD1	-	TRBV19	TRBJ1-2	CASSPGQGNYGYTF	TGTGCCAGTAGCCCGGGACAGGGGAACTATGGCTACACCTTC
TRBD2	-	TRBV20-1	TRBJ2-3	CSASLAGPPPDTQYF	TGCAGTGCGAGCCTAGCGGGGCCCCCCCCAGATACGCAGTATTTT
-	few	TRBV12-3/TRBV12-4	TRBJ2-7	CASSYLTDNSFYEQYF	TGTGCCAGCAGTTACCTTACGGACAATTCTTTTTACGAGCAGTACTTC
TRBD1	-	TRBV5-1	TRBJ2-5	CASSLSGQGRETQYF	TGCGCCAGCAGCTTGAGTGGACAGGGGAGGGAGACCCAGTACTTC
TRBD1	-	TRBV2	TRBJ2-5	CASSERAGGETQYF	TGTGCCAGCAGTGAACGGGCAGGGGGAGAGACCCAGTACTTC
-	-	TRBV20-1	TRBJ2-7	CSARDHAGSYEQYF	TGCAGTGCTAGAGATCACGCAGGCTCCTACGAGCAGTACTTC
-	few	TRBV20-1	TRBJ2-1	CSARDNSNEQFF	TGCAGTGCTAGAGATAACTCCAATGAGCAGTTCTTC
TRBD2	-	TRBV7-2	TRBJ2-5	CASSPAGGAVETQYF	TGTGCCAGCAGCCCAGCGGGAGGCGCTGTGGAGACCCAGTACTTC